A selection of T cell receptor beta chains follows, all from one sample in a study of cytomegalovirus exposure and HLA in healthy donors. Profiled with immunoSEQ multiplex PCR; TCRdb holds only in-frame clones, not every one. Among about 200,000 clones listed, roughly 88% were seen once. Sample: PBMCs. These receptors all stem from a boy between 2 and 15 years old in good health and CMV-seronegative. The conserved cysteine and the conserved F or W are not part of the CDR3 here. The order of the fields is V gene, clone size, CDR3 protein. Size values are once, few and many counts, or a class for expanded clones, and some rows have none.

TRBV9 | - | ASSVEGLAKNIQY
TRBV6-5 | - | ASSQTGAGELF
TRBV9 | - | ASSGWEGGELSNTEAF
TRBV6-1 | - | ASGGAGNEQF
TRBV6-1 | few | ASSAGTASYNEQF
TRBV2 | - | ASSERGVQETQY
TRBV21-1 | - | ASSRILIIRELSNQPQH
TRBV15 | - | ATSRDKGASTEAF
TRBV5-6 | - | ASSSGHLIEAF
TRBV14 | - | ASSRQGAQNYGYT
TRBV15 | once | ATSRVSGETQY
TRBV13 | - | ASSSQGNEQF
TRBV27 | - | ASSTTWGYNEKLF
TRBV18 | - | ASSPGTGVKNTEAF
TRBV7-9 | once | ASSLGPGDFWETQY
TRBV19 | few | ASSYRTRGYQPQH
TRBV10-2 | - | ASSASGRGYEQY
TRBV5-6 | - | ASSSPGSTDTQY
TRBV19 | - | ASKQAPNTEAF
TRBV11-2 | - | ASSLDHRLASYEQY
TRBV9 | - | ASSARTGGHGYT
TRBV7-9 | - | ASSLARGSSYEQY
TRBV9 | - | ASSESSGTNKVTQY
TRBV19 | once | ASSIGVGGHNQPQH
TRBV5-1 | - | ASSLLEPGELF
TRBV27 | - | ASSWGQGIRSPLH
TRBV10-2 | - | ASSGGSGGPAGETQY
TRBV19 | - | ASSIGTGGHYGYT
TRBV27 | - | ASSLGQYNEQF
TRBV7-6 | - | ASSFLGGGALDNEQF
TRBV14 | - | ASSHFRTSRVNEQF
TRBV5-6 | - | ASSQGETQY
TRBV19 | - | ASKPPGQGDYEQY